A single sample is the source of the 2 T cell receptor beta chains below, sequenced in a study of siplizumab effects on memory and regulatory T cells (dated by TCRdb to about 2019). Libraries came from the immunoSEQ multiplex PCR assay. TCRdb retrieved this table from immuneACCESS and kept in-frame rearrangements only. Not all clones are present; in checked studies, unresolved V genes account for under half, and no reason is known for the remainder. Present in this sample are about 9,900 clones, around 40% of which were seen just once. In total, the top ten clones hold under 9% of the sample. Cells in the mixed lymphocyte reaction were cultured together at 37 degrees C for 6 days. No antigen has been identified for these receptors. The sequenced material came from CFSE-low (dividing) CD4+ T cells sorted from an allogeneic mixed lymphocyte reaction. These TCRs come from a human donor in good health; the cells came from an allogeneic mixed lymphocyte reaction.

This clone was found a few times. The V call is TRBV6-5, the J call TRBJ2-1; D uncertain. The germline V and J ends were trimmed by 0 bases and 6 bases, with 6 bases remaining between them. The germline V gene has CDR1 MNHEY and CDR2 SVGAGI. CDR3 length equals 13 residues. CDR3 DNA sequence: TGTGCCAGCAGTTACTCTATAGTCAATGAGCAGTTCTTC. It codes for CASSYSIVNEQFF.

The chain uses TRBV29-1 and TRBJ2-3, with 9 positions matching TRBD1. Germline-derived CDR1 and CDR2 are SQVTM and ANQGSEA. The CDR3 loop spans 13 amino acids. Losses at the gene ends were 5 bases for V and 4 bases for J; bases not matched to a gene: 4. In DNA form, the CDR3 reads TGCAGCGTTATCAGGACAGGGGCAGATACGCAGTATTTT. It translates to CSVIRTGADTQYF.